A single sample is the source of the 27 T cell receptor beta chains below, sequenced in a study of CD8+CD57+ T cells in acquired aplastic anemia. Genomic DNA templated the TCR beta VDJ and CDR3 profiling. TCRdb used MiXCR to reprocess the reads, holding one entry per CDR3 protein. The sample lists some 410,000 distinct CDR3 sequences; 65% to 80% were seen once. The sequenced sample was sorted CD4+, CD8+, or CD8+CD57+ T cells (not recorded which) from PBMCs. Receptor source: a human donor in good health, serving as a control.

The sample holds one count of this clonotype. The junction departs from germline at one end; a sequencing error may be responsible. The gene calls are TRBV2 and TRBJ2-1, with TRBD2 identical over 9 bases. CDR1 and CDR2 from the germline V gene are SNHLY and FYNNEI. The length of the CDR3 is 14 residues. CDR3 nucleotide sequence: TGTACCAGCACGTGGACTAGCGTCCACAATGAGCAGTTCTTC. Amino acid sequence: CTSTWTSVHNEQFF.

The chain links TRBV20-1 to TRBJ2-5; the D gene is possibly TRBD2 (5 bases). Germline values: CDR1 DFQATT, CDR2 SNEGSKA (reference sequence). Trimming cost V 6 bases and J 12 bases, with 20 bases left between them. The CDR3 spans 12 residues. The CDR3 DNA is TGCAGTGCCACACTAGGGCCAGAGCAGGAGTACTTC. Its translation: CSATLGPEQEYF.

This clonotype showed up many times. The gene calls are TRBV5-8 and TRBJ1-6; TRBD1 aligns across 7 bases. The CDR3 length is 16 residues. Germline V gene lookup returns CDR1 SGHTS and CDR2 YDEGEE. Trimming removed 2 bases from V and 1 base from J; junction bases left unmatched: 3. The chain's CDR3 is CASSFTGESYNSPLHF. CDR3 in DNA: TGTGCCAGCAGCTTCACAGGGGAGTCCTATAATTCACCCCTCCACTTT.

This chain uses TRBV20-1 with TRBJ2-4, with D possibly being TRBD1 or TRBD2 (5 bases each). V was pared by 3 bases and J by 8 bases, with 11 bases between. Germline-derived CDR1 and CDR2 are DFQATT and SNEGSKA (reference sequence). The CDR3 sequence is 12 residues long. In nucleotides, the CDR3 is TGCAGTGCTAGCGGGGTCAGGGACATTCAGTACTTC. This codes for CSASGVRDIQYF.

This clonotype was counted at least ten times. The chain couples TRBV6-5 to TRBJ2-6; D remains unclear. This CDR3 region has 15 residues. CDR1 is MNHEY and CDR2 is SVGAGI in the germline V gene. V shed 5 bases and J shed 1 base, with 9 bases lying between them. CDR3 bases: TGTGCCAGCAGTCCCGATGCGTCTGGGGCCAACGTCCTGACTTTC. Translation: CASSPDASGANVLTF.

With regard to this clonotype: At one of its ends the junction is not consistent with the germline gene, which may arise from a read error. The chain uses TRBV2 and TRBJ1-1, with D possibly matching TRBD1 (5 bases). The CDR3 loop spans 15 amino acids. The germline gives CDR1 SNHLY, CDR2 FYNNEI. The CDR3 sequence: CASSKRGQLNTEAFF. Written as DNA, the CDR3 is TGTGCCAGCAGCAAACGAGGACAACTGAATACTGAAGCTTTCTTT.

This clonotype has at least ten counts. The chain has TRBV12-3 or TRBV12-4 and TRBJ1-1, with D perhaps TRBD1 (6 bases). V lost 8 bases and J lost 0, with 7 bases in between. This CDR3 has 12 residues. The CDR3 DNA follows: TGTGCCAGCCGGACAGTGAACACTGAAGCTTTCTTT. Its protein is CASRTVNTEAFF.

Note on this clonotype: Since the CDR3 does not end with the conserved phenylalanine or tryptophan, this likely comes from a read error. Because the CDR3's place on the DNA is in doubt, the DNA is left out and the CDR3 is given as listed by TCRdb. The CDR3 sequence is CASSSSGARDSYC. J is TRBJ1-4 and V is TRBV7-8; TRBD1 is the table's D call, not checked against the DNA. In germline, CDR1 is SGHVS, CDR2 FQNEAQ. The CDR3 totals 13 residues, both ends included.

The rearrangement uses TRBV12-3 or TRBV12-4 and TRBJ2-7; unclear D gene. The CDR3 totals 13 residues. V lost 3 bases and J 3 bases, leaving 9 bases between the germline ends. CDR3 residues: CASSLGSNYEQYF. The CDR3 DNA follows: TGTGCCAGCAGTTTGGGCAGCAACTACGAGCAGTACTTC.

Comment on this clonotype: A clone one base away is much larger, so this may be a read error. CDR3 sequence: CASSQPSGGSYNEQLF. The CDR3 bases are TGTGCCAGCAGCCAACCAAGCGGGGGCTCCTACAATGAGCAGCTCTTC. The rearrangement links TRBV4-2 to TRBJ2-1; TRBD2 aligns across 8 bases. CDR3 length: 16 residues. CDR1 and CDR2 from the germline V gene are LGHNA and YNFKEQ.

The chain links TRBV2 to TRBJ2-7; D call uncertain. Trimming cost V 2 bases and J 3 bases, with 17 bases left between them. The CDR3 totals 16 residues. The germline CDR1 and CDR2 sequences are SNHLY and FYNNEI. Here the CDR3 DNA reads TGTGCCAGCAGTGAATTTACGCCCTTACATTTCTACGAGCAGTACTTC. As protein: CASSEFTPLHFYEQYF.

This clonotype was picked up one time. V usage is TRBV7-9 and J usage is TRBJ2-5; D may be TRBD2 (5 bases). Between the trimmed V and J ends, which lost 4 bases and 3 bases, there was a span of 18 bases. CDR1 is SEHNR, CDR2 FQNEAQ, per germline (reference sequence). The length of the CDR3 is 16 residues. CDR3 region: CASSSTGEGNEETQYF. The CDR3 bases are TGTGCCAGCAGCTCAACCGGAGAGGGCAATGAAGAGACCCAGTACTTC.

This chain links TRBV5-6 with TRBJ2-1, with 7 bases identical to TRBD1. The junction had 11 bases not matched to a gene; V was cut back by 4 bases and J by 13 bases. Germline CDR1 is SGHDT and CDR2 is YYEEEE. The CDR3 totals 13 residues. The CDR3: CASSRAGTEKQFF. CDR3 nucleotides: TGTGCCAGCAGCCGGGCCGGGACAGAGAAACAGTTCTTC. Full variable domain (outside the CDR3, taken from reference TRBV5-6 and TRBJ2-1): DAGVTQSPTHLIKTRGQQVTLRCSPKSGHDTVSWYQQALGQGPQFIFQYYEEEERQRGNFPDRFSGHQFPNYSSELNVNALLLGDSALYLCASSRAGTEKQFFGPGTRLTVL.

This clonotype was observed a single time. This CDR3 fails to terminate in the conserved phenylalanine or tryptophan, so it likely reflects a read error. Because the CDR3's place on the DNA is in doubt, the DNA is left out and the CDR3 is given as listed by TCRdb. The chain recombines TRBV7-2 with TRBJ1-6; the table's D gene call, TRBD1, was not cross checked with the DNA. The CDR3 comprises 13 residues, both ends counted. Germline CDR1 SGHTA, CDR2 FQGNSA. Here the CDR3 reads CASSQRGTQQTHY.

CDR3 DNA sequence: TGCAGTGCTGAAGATGTACGGGGCAAACTAAAACTGTTTTTT. Its protein is CSAEDVRGKLKLFF. The genes are TRBV20-1 and TRBJ1-4; weak D call: TRBD1 (5 bases). Looked up from germline, CDR1 is DFQATT and CDR2 is SNEGSKA (reference sequence). The CDR3 is made up of 14 amino acids. Trimming stripped 5 bases from V and 10 bases from J, with 20 bases between.

Of note for this clonotype: At one end the junction does not follow the germline gene, possibly because of a read error. The chain couples TRBV7-9 to TRBJ2-7; weak D call: TRBD1 (5 bases). Germline V CDR1 and CDR2: SEHNR, FQNEAQ (reference sequence). This CDR3 has 14 residues. The CDR3 here is CASSPWGTTYEQYF. The CDR3 nucleotides read TGCGCCAGCAGTCCCTGGGGCACGACGTACGAGCAGTACTTC.

This chain connects TRBV7-9 to TRBJ2-7, with D possibly TRBD1 on 5 matching bases. Trimming took 3 bases from V and 3 from J, leaving 12 bases between them. CDR1 SEHNR and CDR2 FQNEAQ come from the germline V gene (reference sequence). CDR3 length: 14 amino acids. The CDR3 DNA sequence: TGTGCCAGCAGCTTGGGGCAGGGCTTCTACGAGCAGTACTTC. Protein sequence: CASSLGQGFYEQYF.

This clonotype was seen ten or more times. The chain carries TRBV4-3 and TRBJ2-5, with unresolved D. Trimming pared 0 bases from V and 5 bases from J, leaving 10 bases between. Germline values: CDR1 LGHNA, CDR2 YSLEER. The CDR3 is 14 amino acids. The CDR3 spells CASSQESSRETQYF. In DNA, the CDR3 is TGCGCCAGCAGCCAAGAGTCGTCAAGGGAGACCCAGTACTTC.

This rearrangement joins TRBV9 to TRBJ2-3; 9 bases line up with TRBD2. Germline V lookup: CDR1 SGDLS, CDR2 YYNGEE. The length of the CDR3 is 15 residues. The V segment lost 0 bases and the J segment 4 bases; nucleotides outside the gene matches: 3. The DNA for the CDR3 is TGTGCCAGCAGCGTAGAGGGCGGGAGGGCAGATACGCAGTATTTT. As protein: CASSVEGGRADTQYF.

This clonotype was picked up many times. This chain joins TRBV11-2 and TRBJ1-1, with D tentatively TRBD1 (5 bases). Germline-derived CDR1 and CDR2 are SGHAT and FQNNGV. The V gene lost 1 base and the J gene lost 9 bases, with 9 bases spanning the gap. This CDR3 has 12 amino acids. The CDR3 nucleotides are TGTGCCAGCAGCTTAGTCGGGGCACAAGCTTTCTTT. Amino acids: CASSLVGAQAFF.

The rearrangement uses TRBV7-4 and TRBJ1-1, with D maybe TRBD1 (5 bases). The CDR3 sequence is 13 residues long. Trimming took 5 bases from V and 3 from J, leaving 10 bases between them. Germline CDR1 is SGHVT and CDR2 is SQSDAQ. Written as DNA, the CDR3 is TGTGCCAGCAGCGTAGGGGACGACACTGAAGCTTTCTTT. Protein sequence: CASSVGDDTEAFF.

A word on this clonotype: The CDR3 end shows no conserved phenylalanine or tryptophan, and so a read error is likely. No DNA is shown, since the ends of the CDR3 on it are uncertain; the CDR3 is the one TCRdb lists. The chain uses TRBV19 and TRBJ1-3; TRBD1, the table's D call, was not compared with the DNA. The CDR3 has 16 amino acids, counting both end residues. Per germline, CDR1 LNHDA and CDR2 SQIVND (reference sequence). CDR3 region: CASTLTGTDTETFFGL.

The sample holds many counts of this clonotype. This rearrangement joins TRBV2 to TRBJ1-3; D ambiguous. This CDR3 spans 13 amino acids. Germline V lookup: CDR1 SNHLY, CDR2 FYNNEI. Trimming shortened V by 4 bases and J by 2 bases, and 6 bases separated the two germline ends. This CDR3 reads CASSVEAGNTIYF. The DNA of the CDR3 is TGTGCCAGCAGTGTGGAAGCTGGAAACACCATATATTTT.

The chain links TRBV7-2 to TRBJ1-5; D may be TRBD1 (6 bases). This CDR3 spans 16 amino acids. Germline-derived CDR1 and CDR2 are SGHTA and FQGNSA. V gave up 1 base and J gave up 12 bases, with 22 bases separating them. Written as DNA, the CDR3 is TGTGCCAGCAGCTTAGGTTTGTTGACAGGACATGGCTACCAGCATTTT. Its protein is CASSLGLLTGHGYQHF.

This chain links TRBV20-1 with TRBJ2-7; 7 bases match TRBD1. V dropped 4 bases and J dropped 2; count of bases not matched to a gene: 8. Looked up from germline, CDR1 is DFQATT and CDR2 is SNEGSKA (reference sequence). The length of the CDR3 is 14 residues. The CDR3 DNA reads as TGCAGTGCTACAGAAGACAGGGATACCTACGAGCAGTACTTC. It codes for CSATEDRDTYEQYF.

Regarding this clonotype: The junction and the germline gene differ at one end; a read error may be behind it. The gene calls are TRBV19 and TRBJ2-1; the D gene is possibly TRBD2 (6 bases). Germline V gene lookup returns CDR1 LNHDA and CDR2 SQIVND (reference sequence). This CDR3 has 15 amino acids. CDR3 in DNA: TGTGCCAGTAGCGCGGGGACCGGGATTCGGAATGAGCGGTTCTTC. Translating it yields CASSAGTGIRNERFF.

This clonotype was counted once. The chain links TRBV4-2 to TRBJ2-5; 15 bases match TRBD2. The CDR3 contains 20 residues. Trimming at V came to 4 bases and at J to 1 base, leaving 13 bases not matched to a gene. CDR1 LGHNA and CDR2 YNFKEQ come from the germline V gene. The CDR3 sequence is CASSRGQGGTSGGTQETQYF. CDR3 bases: TGTGCCAGCAGCCGAGGACAGGGCGGGACTAGCGGGGGGACCCAAGAGACCCAGTACTTC.